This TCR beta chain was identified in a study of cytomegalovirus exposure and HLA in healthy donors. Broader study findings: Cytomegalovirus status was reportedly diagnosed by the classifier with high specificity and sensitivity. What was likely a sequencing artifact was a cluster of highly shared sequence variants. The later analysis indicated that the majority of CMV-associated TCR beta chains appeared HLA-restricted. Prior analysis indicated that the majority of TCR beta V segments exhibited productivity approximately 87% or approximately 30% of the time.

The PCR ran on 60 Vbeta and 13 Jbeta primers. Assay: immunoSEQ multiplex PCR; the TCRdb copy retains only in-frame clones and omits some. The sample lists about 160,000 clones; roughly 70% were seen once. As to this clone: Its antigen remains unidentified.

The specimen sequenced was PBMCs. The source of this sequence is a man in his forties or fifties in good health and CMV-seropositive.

Written as DNA, the CDR3 is TGCAGTGCTACTCAGGACTACGAGCAGTACTTC. Translated: CSATQDYEQYF. The J gene is TRBJ2-7, the V gene TRBV20-1; no clear D gene. The germline V gene encodes CDR1 DFQATT and CDR2 SNEGSKA (reference sequence). V was cut by 4 bases and J by 3 bases, with 7 bases left in between. This CDR3 has 11 residues.